Listed here are 30 T cell receptor beta chains from one sample, sequenced in a study of immune heterogeneity within non-small cell lung tumors. Bulk tumor genomic DNA served as template, at 550 to 700 ng per sample. Biopsies, several per primary tumor and spaced far apart, were collected during surgery. Those enrolled were patients newly diagnosed with untreated non-small cell lung cancer and undergoing curative surgery. Multiplex PCR amplified TCR beta CDR3 with 32 V and 13 J primers. MiXCR, applied by TCRdb to the multiplex PCR reads, yields one record per CDR3 protein. The sample contains around 19,000 distinct CDR3 sequences, around 27% of which appear only once. The specimen sequenced was lung tumor tissue. The receptors originated from a man aged 40-50 years with non-small cell lung cancer.

This clonotype was seen many times. The chain couples TRBV5-1 to TRBJ2-7, with 12 nucleotides matching TRBD2. The trim removed 4 bases at V and 6 bases at J, leaving 11 bases unmatched. This CDR3 region has 16 residues. CDR1 is SGHRS and CDR2 is YFSETQ in the germline V gene. CDR3 residues: CASSPGGGLAGIEQYF. The CDR3 nucleotides are TGCGCCAGCAGCCCCGGTGGAGGACTAGCGGGAATCGAGCAGTACTTC.

J is TRBJ1-1 and V is TRBV11-2; 9 nucleotides match TRBD1. From germline, CDR1 is SGHAT and CDR2 FQNNGV. CDR3 size: 14 residues. The trim removed 6 bases at V and 4 bases at J, leaving 6 bases unmatched. The CDR3: CASRETGGSTEAFF. The CDR3 DNA is TGTGCCAGCAGAGAGACAGGGGGGAGCACTGAAGCTTTCTTT.

The rearrangement uses TRBV7-9 and TRBJ1-1; 7 bases align to TRBD1. Germline V lookup: CDR1 SEHNR, CDR2 FQNEAQ (reference sequence). CDR3 length: 12 amino acids. With 11 bases clipped from V and 1 base from J, the junction kept 4 bases outside the gene matches. In nucleotides, the CDR3 is TGTGCCGCTGGACAGGCGAACACTGAAGCTTTCTTT. This codes for CAAGQANTEAFF.

Points on this clonotype: Since a much larger clone is just one base distant, this may be a read error. This chain connects TRBV6-2 or TRBV6-3 to TRBJ2-7; either TRBD1 or TRBD2 may fit D (5 bases each). Germline V gene data show CDR1 as MNHEY and CDR2 as SVGEGT. Between the trimmed V and J ends, which lost 7 bases and 6 bases, there was a span of 19 bases. The CDR3 length is 14 residues. The CDR3 DNA reads TGTGCCAGCAATGATAGGTGGGGGAGTTCCGAGCAGTACTTC. This sequence encodes CASNDRWGSSEQYF.

This clonotype was detected only a few times. This chain uses TRBV18 with TRBJ2-2; 7 bases are shared with TRBD1. The CDR3 totals 14 residues. Trimming cost V 3 bases and J 3 bases; bases outside gene matches: 1. Germline lookup yields CDR1 KGHSH and CDR2 LQKENI. CDR3 coding DNA: TGTGCCAGCTCACCGACAGGGTACACCGGGGAGCTGTTTTTT. This encodes CASSPTGYTGELFF.

The gene calls are TRBV5-1 and TRBJ1-5; maybe TRBD1 (6 bases). This CDR3 is built from 14 residues. Germline V CDR1 and CDR2: SGHRS, YFSETQ. Trimming shortened V by 4 bases and J by 0 bases, and 8 bases separated the two germline ends. CDR3 residues: CASSKGDSNQPQHF. The DNA of the CDR3 is TGCGCCAGCAGCAAGGGGGATAGCAATCAGCCCCAGCATTTT.

Many counts were recorded for this clonotype. The chain recombines TRBV11-3 with TRBJ2-1; D not certain. Trimming left V 5 bases short and J 15 bases short, with 20 bases between. The length of the CDR3 is 13 residues. Germline V lookup: CDR1 SGHNT, CDR2 YENEEA. The CDR3 DNA sequence: TGTGCCAGCAGCCGAACGACAAATTCCGGGCCGTTCTTC. It encodes CASSRTTNSGPFF.

V gene TRBV29-1 combines with J gene TRBJ1-2; 7 positions match TRBD1. Germline CDR1 reads SQVTM; CDR2 reads ANQGSEA. This CDR3 spans 13 amino acids. Trimming at V came to 0 bases and at J to 8 bases, leaving 6 bases not matched to a gene. In DNA form, the CDR3 reads TGCAGCGTTGAAGATGGGAGGGGGCACGGCTACACCTTC. As protein: CSVEDGRGHGYTF. The full variable domain, in which reference TRBV29-1 and TRBJ1-2 provide the parts outside the CDR3, is SAVISQKPSRDICQRGTSLTIQCQVDSQVTMMFWYRQQPGQSLTLIATANQGSEATYESGFVIDKFPISRPNLTFSTLTVSNMSPEDSSIYLCSVEDGRGHGYTFGSGTRLTVV.

This clonotype was found a few times. Given a much more abundant clone one base away, this may be a read error. The V gene is TRBV27, the J gene TRBJ2-7; D remains ambiguous. Trimming took 7 bases from V and 0 from J, leaving 10 bases between them. Germline V gene data show CDR1 as MNHEY and CDR2 as SMNVEV (reference sequence). The CDR3 has 13 residues. The CDR3 nucleotides read TGTGCCAGCACGGTGGCAGTCTCCTACGAGCAGTACTTC. Protein sequence: CASTVAVSYEQYF.

This clonotype was found a few times. The chain couples TRBV10-3 to TRBJ2-2, with TRBD2 matching 8 bases. V lost 3 bases, J lost 2 bases, and 5 bases stayed unmatched. Germline V gene lookup returns CDR1 ENHRY and CDR2 SYGVKD. CDR3 size: 16 residues. The CDR3, as DNA: TGTGCCATCAGTGACCCGGGACTAGTAAACACCGGGGAGCTGTTTTTT. This sequence encodes CAISDPGLVNTGELFF.

This clonotype was seen repeatedly, ten times or more. The chain combines TRBV4-2 with TRBJ2-7; D gene unclear. This CDR3 is 15 amino acids long. Deletions cut 3 bases from V and 7 bases from J, with 19 bases between. Germline V gene lookup returns CDR1 LGHNA and CDR2 YNFKEQ. The CDR3 bases are TGTGCCAGCAGCCAGGGTACTTTCAGTCCGCTAGAGCAGTACTTC. This codes for CASSQGTFSPLEQYF.

The chain has TRBV6-4 and TRBJ2-2, with no clear D. This CDR3 comprises 16 residues. Germline CDR1 reads MRHNA; CDR2 reads SNTAGT. Trimming removed 6 bases from V and 2 bases from J, with 16 bases in between. The CDR3 is CASRASGGTNTGELFF. The DNA for the CDR3 is TGTGCCAGCAGAGCCTCCGGCGGTACCAACACCGGGGAGCTGTTTTTT.

For this clonotype: A read error is possible here, since a much larger clone lies one base away. V and J are TRBV6-4 and TRBJ2-7; D call uncertain. Germline V gene lookup returns CDR1 MRHNA and CDR2 SNTAGT. The CDR3 consists of 13 residues. Trimming shortened V by 3 bases and J by 2 bases, and 8 bases separated the two germline ends. The CDR3 DNA sequence: TGTGCCAGCAGTGAAGCCCCAACCTACGAGCAGTACTTC. Translation: CASSEAPTYEQYF.

In this sample, this clonotype turned up a few times. This chain joins TRBV5-1 and TRBJ2-3, with a weak D call TRBD1 (5 bases). The CDR3 has 14 residues. Germline CDR1 and CDR2: SGHRS and YFSETQ. The V and J ends lost 5 bases and 2 bases respectively, with 12 bases between them. The CDR3 nucleotides are TGCGCCAGCAGTAAAGGGGATTCCACAGATACGCAGTATTTT. It translates to CASSKGDSTDTQYF.

This clonotype was observed a single time. The rearrangement joins TRBV5-4 to TRBJ2-2; possibly TRBD1 or TRBD2 for D (5 bases each). CDR3 length equals 17 residues. Trimming cost V 0 bases and J 4 bases, with 16 bases left between them. Germline V gene sequence: CDR1 SGHNT, CDR2 YYREEE (reference sequence). CDR3 region: CASSLGWGGLPTGELFF. The CDR3 bases are TGTGCCAGCAGCTTGGGATGGGGCGGGTTACCCACCGGGGAGCTGTTTTTT.

The genes are TRBV11-3 and TRBJ1-6; D is unresolved. Between the trimmed V and J ends, which lost 5 bases and 10 bases, there was a span of 9 bases. Germline CDR1 reads SGHNT; CDR2 reads YENEEA. CDR3 length equals 12 residues. This CDR3 reads CASSVGRSPLHF. The CDR3 DNA follows: TGTGCCAGCAGCGTAGGGCGATCACCCCTCCACTTT.

This clonotype was recorded a few times. This chain connects TRBV7-8 to TRBJ2-7; 7 nucleotides agree with TRBD2. Germline values: CDR1 SGHVS, CDR2 FQNEAQ. The CDR3 extends over 15 amino acids. Trimming took 5 bases from V and 3 from J; bases not matched to a gene: 10. CDR3: CASSNGRERGYEQYF. In DNA form, the CDR3 reads TGTGCCAGCAGCAACGGGCGGGAGCGCGGCTACGAGCAGTACTTC.

The chain is built from TRBV9 and TRBJ2-7, with TRBD2 matching over 10 bases. Germline V gene sequence: CDR1 SGDLS, CDR2 YYNGEE. J gave up 6 bases and V 4 bases, and 10 bases lay outside the gene matches. The CDR3 is made up of 15 amino acids. DNA of the CDR3: TGTGCCAGCAGCTATGGGCCGGGACTAGCGAGCGAGCAGTACTTC. Its translation is CASSYGPGLASEQYF.

The V call is TRBV6-1, the J call TRBJ2-2; D is unclear. V was shortened by 4 bases and J by 7 bases, with 7 bases between the two germline ends. CDR3 length equals 12 residues. In germline, CDR1 is MNHNS, CDR2 SASEGT. The CDR3 loop is CASSGWVGELFF. The CDR3 nucleotides are TGTGCCAGCAGTGGGTGGGTCGGGGAGCTGTTTTTT.

This clonotype is classed as medium-sized. The rearrangement uses TRBV10-3 and TRBJ2-1, with D possibly being TRBD2 (6 bases). The germline V gene has CDR1 ENHRY and CDR2 SYGVKD. The CDR3 totals 14 residues. The V end lost 8 bases, the J end lost 5 bases, and 16 bases lay between the germline ends. CDR3 loop: CAIRSAGSDNEQFF. The CDR3 DNA reads as TGTGCCATCCGGTCCGCGGGATCCGACAATGAGCAGTTCTTC.

This clonotype was observed a few times. The V gene is TRBV5-1, the J gene TRBJ2-7, with D unresolved. The CDR3 is 12 amino acids. CDR1 and CDR2 from the germline V gene are SGHRS and YFSETQ. The V end was cut by 1 base, the J end by 6 bases, with 8 bases between. The CDR3 protein is CASSLSDLEQYF. DNA of the CDR3: TGCGCCAGCAGCTTGTCGGACCTCGAGCAGTACTTC.

This clonotype was observed a few times. The chain combines TRBV28 with TRBJ2-1; D gene uncertain. This CDR3 contains 14 residues. V was cut by 3 bases and J by 2 bases, with 8 bases left in between. Germline-derived CDR1 and CDR2 are MDHEN and SYDVKM. CDR3 sequence (DNA): TGTGCCAGCAGTTTTAGAAAGACCTACAATGAGCAGTTCTTC. Protein: CASSFRKTYNEQFF.

This clonotype was counted ten times or more. The chain uses TRBV20-1 and TRBJ2-3; D not certain. This CDR3 is built from 12 residues. Trimming cost V 6 bases and J 6 bases, with 13 bases left between them. Germline V gives CDR1 DFQATT, CDR2 SNEGSKA (reference sequence). CDR3 nucleotide sequence: TGCAGTGCCGGTCCCGGGTCTGATACGCAGTATTTT. Protein product: CSAGPGSDTQYF.

The CDR3: CASRQGTGGTDTQYF. The CDR3 DNA sequence: TGTGCCAGCCGGCAGGGCACAGGGGGCACAGATACGCAGTATTTT. This sequence joins TRBV7-9 and TRBJ2-3; 7 nucleotides line up with TRBD1. CDR3 length: 15 amino acids. Germline-derived CDR1 and CDR2 are SEHNR and FQNEAQ (reference sequence). Unmatched junction bases numbered 9, after V lost 8 bases and J lost 1 base.

With regard to this clonotype: A read error may explain this, as a much larger clone is one base away. The V gene is TRBV6-1, the J gene TRBJ1-2; D possibly corresponds to TRBD1 (6 bases). The CDR3 totals 12 residues. Germline-derived CDR1 and CDR2 are MNHNS and SASEGT. V dropped 9 bases and J dropped 6 bases, with 14 bases sitting between them. The CDR3 region is CARGGFGDGYTF. Here the CDR3 DNA reads TGTGCCAGAGGGGGTTTTGGGGATGGCTACACCTTC.

V usage is TRBV5-1 and J usage is TRBJ1-1; D gene ambiguous. The germline V and J ends were trimmed by 0 bases and 3 bases, with 15 bases remaining between them. The germline V gene encodes CDR1 SGHRS and CDR2 YFSETQ. This CDR3 has 16 amino acids. The DNA of the CDR3 is TGCGCCAGCAGCTTGGGAGGCTACGGCGGGGACACTGAAGCTTTCTTT. Its translation: CASSLGGYGGDTEAFF.

This clonotype was detected a few times. The chain joins TRBV20-1 to TRBJ2-1, with 10 positions matching TRBD1. Germline CDR1 and CDR2: DFQATT and SNEGSKA (reference sequence). V lost 3 bases, J lost 9 bases, and 8 bases stayed unmatched. The CDR3 consists of 14 residues. This CDR3 reads CSASRQGAQGEQFF. As DNA, the CDR3 is TGCAGTGCTAGTCGACAGGGGGCGCAGGGTGAGCAGTTCTTC.

This clonotype is judged medium-sized. V and J are TRBV27 and TRBJ2-7, with no clear D. V was trimmed by 7 bases and J by 2 bases, leaving 12 bases between them. CDR1 and CDR2 from the germline V gene are MNHEY and SMNVEV (reference sequence). The CDR3 has 13 amino acids. The CDR3 DNA reads as TGTGCCAGCATCTCAACCGATACCTACGAGCAGTACTTC. As protein: CASISTDTYEQYF.

This chain connects TRBV4-2 to TRBJ2-2; 8 bases are shared with TRBD2. This CDR3 is 16 amino acids long. Per germline, CDR1 LGHNA and CDR2 YNFKEQ. V was clipped by 4 bases and J by 3 bases; unmatched bases: 7. The CDR3 is CASSPQQAGDTGELFF. The CDR3 region has the DNA TGTGCCAGCAGCCCCCAACAAGCGGGAGACACCGGGGAGCTGTTTTTT.

This chain connects TRBV7-9 to TRBJ2-7; 8 nucleotides match TRBD2. The CDR3 has 15 amino acids. Germline CDR1 SEHNR, CDR2 FQNEAQ (reference sequence). Trimming cost V 2 bases and J 5 bases; bases outside gene matches: 8. The CDR3 coding sequence is TGTGCCAGCAGCTTAACGGGAGGGCTTGGGGACGAGCAGTACTTC. Protein sequence: CASSLTGGLGDEQYF.